This T cell receptor (beta chain) appears in the sequencing data of a study of blood T cells in healthy people across ages (dated by TCRdb to 2014 to 2015). Regarding the research as a whole: In model experiments, template switching captured roughly one uniquely barcoded TCR beta cDNA molecule for every two T cells. The study measured age-related changes in TCR beta repertoire diversity using deep sequencing normalized with unique cDNA molecular identifiers. The donors were divided into four age groups: young (average around 17 years), middle-aged (around 37), aged (roughly 66) and long-lived (about 79). Using the same blood draw, the study looked at two additional independent replicas of 1 million unique cDNA reads for two donors, one aged 18 to 30 and the other aged 80 or older.

CDR1 and CDR2 (DFQATT, SNEGSKA) derive from the germline V gene (reference sequence). Germline trimming amounts to 1 base on V and 1 base on J, with 8 as the count of junction bases outside the gene matches. Counted from cysteine to phenylalanine, this CDR3 has 16 amino acids. Only the CDR3 part of the read is kept: 48 bases, read in frame from the first base. The donors were roughly 40 Caucasian individuals from Russia, aged roughly 6 to 100 years, who were systemically healthy. Each donor gave around 9.8 milliliters of peripheral blood, collected into EDTA-treated Vacutainer tubes. Ficoll-Paque density-gradient centrifugation was used to isolate PBMCs, with at least 6 million obtained per sample. Total RNA was extracted from PBMCs with Trizol reagent, with at least 6 micrograms obtained per sample. The percentages of naive CD45RAhigh/CD27high T cells were determined by flow cytometry on a PBMC aliquot from every donor.

Paper-wide results and their limitations: Observed TCR beta diversity correlated strongly with the percentage of naive T cells measured by flow cytometry. The long-lived group showed more naive CD4+ T cells, fewer expanded clones and increased TCR diversity than the aged group, suggesting age selection. Estimates of total diversity based on one million sequenced T cells were regarded as lower bounds and as underestimates. The CMV infection status of donors was not known, potentially confounding age-related changes in expanded clonotypes. As age increased, observed TCR beta diversity per million T cells dropped in a roughly linear way, and a significant reduction was already evident by age 40. Because profiling used bulk unsorted PBMCs, naive and antigen-experienced compartments could not be compared conclusively.

In the case of this clonotype: It lacks a known antigen. Base-call qualities are not available, and no considerably larger clone is one nucleotide away.

Library generation was performed with 5' RACE. TCRdb shows the sequencer as Illumina HiSeq 2500. A second PCR of roughly 7 to 12 cycles was performed with a sample-barcoded 5' primer and a J-beta primer mix. A template-switch 5' adaptor carrying 12 random nucleotides introduced a unique molecular identifier onto each TCR beta cDNA molecule. Each sample yielded at least 2.5 million CDR3-containing paired-end reads. The Mint cDNA synthesis kit, primed by a TRBC-specific oligonucleotide, was used to synthesize first-strand cDNA from all RNA. Following uracil-DNA glycosylase treatment, a first 18-cycle PCR with universal primers M1SS and BC2_uni_R was performed on all cDNA. Under the source paper's analysis protocol: Each sample was normalized by randomly selecting 1 million high-quality reads, each carrying a distinct molecular identifier. Reads sharing molecular identifiers were discarded rather than binned into consensus sequences. CDR3 identification, clonotype clustering and error correction used MiTCR with a Q25 quality threshold and the strictest error-elimination algorithm. A nonparametric unseen species model with Euler transformation was used to estimate lower-bound total TCR beta diversity. In-frame beta chains were kept once TCRdb had trimmed the public reads at Q25 with fastp and called clones with MiXCR. Identical CDR3 protein sequences are pooled into one entry, listed with their most common genes and DNA. TCRdb assigned the V and J calls; the authors' analysis was not used. The sample table lists approximately 580,000 distinct CDR3 sequences, less than 25% of them with a count of one. The ten largest clones add up to roughly 9% of the sample.

The same sample was also used in a study of T cells of mothers and their children. From that second study: Nine systemically healthy Caucasian individuals, comprising three mothers and their six children, were included as donors. cDNA synthesis used all of the extracted RNA, with roughly 1.5 ug of RNA in each 15 ul reaction. Sample barcodes and 2-4 random nucleotides were added via the M1S primer in the second PCR. More than 9 million TCR beta CDR3 reads were obtained from each mother, and about 3 million reads were obtained from each child. Thymic selection shapes the output of TCR recombination in a similar way in related and unrelated pairs, and inherited differences have a minor effect. Normalized repertoire overlap in related mother-child pairs was always slightly higher than in unrelated mother-child pairs, but the difference was never significant. No persistent microchimeric T cell clones were detected, at a sensitivity of roughly 96 clones per million clonotypes. Deep NGS was used in the study to compare the TCR beta repertoires of mothers and children and to look for features that separate related mother-child pairs from unrelated individuals. On average, the children were approximately 11 +/- 4 years old, while the mothers were about 37 +/- 4 years old. Libraries were sequenced on Illumina HiSeq 2000 with 100+100 nt paired-end reads after adapter ligation with NEBNext reagents. To prevent cross-contamination, the mother and child libraries were prepared one month apart and sequenced in separate runs. Each donor had between about 450,000 and 2,300,000 distinct TCR beta clonotypes identified. Naive TCR beta clonotypes were estimated from low-frequency clonotypes matched to each donor's FACS-determined naive share, without sorting.

The rearrangement combines TRBV20-1 with TRBJ1-2; 8 bases in the middle match TRBD1. The sequenced material came from blood. The source of this sequence is a boy aged 5-17 years in good health. The CDR3 protein is CSARGAGGGLNYGYTF. The DNA reads as follows: TGCAGTGCTAGAGGGGCAGGGGGCGGCCTTAACTATGGCTACACCTTC.